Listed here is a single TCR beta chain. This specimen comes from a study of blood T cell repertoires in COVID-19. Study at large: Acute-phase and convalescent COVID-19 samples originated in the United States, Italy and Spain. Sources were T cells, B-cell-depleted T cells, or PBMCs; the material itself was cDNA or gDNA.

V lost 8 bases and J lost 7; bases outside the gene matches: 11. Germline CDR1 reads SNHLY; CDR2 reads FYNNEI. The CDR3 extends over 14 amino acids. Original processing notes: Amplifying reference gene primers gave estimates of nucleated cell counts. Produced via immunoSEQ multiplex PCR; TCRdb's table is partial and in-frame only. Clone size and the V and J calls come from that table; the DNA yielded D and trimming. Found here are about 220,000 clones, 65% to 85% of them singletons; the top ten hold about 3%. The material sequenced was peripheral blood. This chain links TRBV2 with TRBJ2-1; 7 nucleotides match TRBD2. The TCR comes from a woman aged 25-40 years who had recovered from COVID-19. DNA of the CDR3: TGTGCCAGCCGCCGACTGGGGGGGACGAATGAGCAGTTCTTC. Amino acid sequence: CASRRLGGTNEQFF.